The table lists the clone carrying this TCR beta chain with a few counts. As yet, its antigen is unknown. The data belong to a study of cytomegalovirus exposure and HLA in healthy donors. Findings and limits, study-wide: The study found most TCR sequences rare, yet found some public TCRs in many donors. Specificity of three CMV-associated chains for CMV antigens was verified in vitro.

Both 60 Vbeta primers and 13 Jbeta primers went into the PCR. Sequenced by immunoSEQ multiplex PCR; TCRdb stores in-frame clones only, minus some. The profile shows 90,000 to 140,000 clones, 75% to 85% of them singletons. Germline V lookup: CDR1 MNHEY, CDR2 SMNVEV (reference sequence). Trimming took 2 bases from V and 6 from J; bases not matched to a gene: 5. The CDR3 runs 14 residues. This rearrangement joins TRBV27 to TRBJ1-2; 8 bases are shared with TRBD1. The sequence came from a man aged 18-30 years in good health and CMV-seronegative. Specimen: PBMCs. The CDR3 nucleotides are TGTGCCAGCAGTTTAATCGACAGGGGAGATGGCTACACCTTC. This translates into CASSLIDRGDGYTF.